What follows are 29 T cell receptor beta chains derived from one specimen sequenced in a study of T cell responses to AZD1222 COVID-19 vaccine. TCRdb keeps only in-frame clones here, not all; method: immunoSEQ multiplex PCR. The repertoire holds around 150,000 clones, with 85% to 95% as singletons. The input for sequencing was peripheral blood, taken on day 0 of AZD1222 vaccination. Receptors originate from an adult in good health.

The chain joins TRBV10-3 to TRBJ2-2, with 9 bases identical to TRBD2. CDR1 and CDR2 from the germline V gene are ENHRY and SYGVKD. The CDR3 is made up of 15 amino acids. After removal of 4 bases from V and 7 bases from J, the junction contained 7 bases not matched to a gene. The CDR3 DNA follows: TGTGCCATCAGTGCGCCGGGACTAGCAGTCGGGGAGCTGTTTTTT. Residues: CAISAPGLAVGELFF.

The genes are TRBV6-4 and TRBJ2-2; a possible D gene is TRBD2 (5 bases). This CDR3 spans 15 amino acids. The V and J ends lost 0 bases and 6 bases respectively, with 11 bases between them. The germline V gene has CDR1 MRHNA and CDR2 SNTAGT. The CDR3 DNA sequence: TGTGCCAGCAGTGACTCGATCGAGGGTCCCGGGGAGCTGTTTTTT. Translated: CASSDSIEGPGELFF.

The rearrangement joins TRBV3-1 (or the pseudogene TRBV3-2) to TRBJ2-3; TRBD2 matches 7 bases. Per the germline V gene, CDR1 is LGHDT and CDR2 is YNNKEL (reference sequence). The CDR3 loop spans 13 amino acids. The J segment lost 5 bases and the V segment lost 3 bases, leaving 2 bases of the junction unmatched. DNA for the CDR3: TGTGCCAGCAGCCACCGGGGGGTAGATACGCAGTATTTT. Translation: CASSHRGVDTQYF.

The rearrangement joins TRBV7-2 to TRBJ1-5; 8 bases line up with TRBD1. After removal of 0 bases from V and 6 bases from J, the junction contained 4 bases not matched to a gene. From germline, CDR1 is SGHTA and CDR2 FQGNSA. The CDR3 sequence is 15 residues long. Written as DNA, the CDR3 is TGTGCCAGCAGCTTAGCAACAGGGGGACGTCAGCCCCAGCATTTT. Translation gives CASSLATGGRQPQHF.

The gene calls are TRBV7-9 and TRBJ1-6, with 7 bases aligning to TRBD1. V lost 5 bases, J lost 9 bases, and 10 bases stayed unmatched. CDR3 length: 15 residues. Germline CDR1 and CDR2: SEHNR and FQNEAQ (reference sequence). The CDR3 reads CASSQSGTVGSPLHF. For the CDR3, the DNA is TGTGCCAGCAGCCAATCCGGGACAGTGGGTTCACCCCTCCACTTT. Complete variable domain (other parts from reference TRBV7-9 and TRBJ1-6): DTGVSQNPRHKITKRGQNVTFRCDPISEHNRLYWYRQTLGQGPEFLTYFQNEAQLEKSRLLSDRFSAERPKGSFSTLEIQRTEQGDSAMYLCASSQSGTVGSPLHFGNGTRLTVT.

The J gene is TRBJ1-5, the V gene TRBV7-2; D not resolved. This CDR3 region has 13 residues. In germline, CDR1 is SGHTA, CDR2 FQGNSA. V was cut by 1 base and J by 9 bases, with 10 bases left in between. This CDR3 reads CASSLGAGGPQHF. The CDR3 bases are TGTGCCAGCAGCTTAGGGGCGGGAGGGCCCCAGCATTTT.

This chain uses TRBV9 with TRBJ2-7; the match to TRBD1 covers 7 bases. Germline CDR1 and CDR2: SGDLS and YYNGEE. The junction had 10 bases not matched to a gene; V was cut back by 3 bases and J by 7 bases. The CDR3 consists of 14 residues. The CDR3: CASSARQGTGEQYF. CDR3 nucleotide sequence: TGTGCCAGCAGCGCCCGACAGGGTACGGGTGAGCAGTACTTC.

The chain couples TRBV5-1 to TRBJ2-2, with D possibly being TRBD2 (6 bases). Deletions cut 5 bases from V and 6 bases from J, with 26 bases between. The CDR3 loop spans 18 amino acids. CDR1 and CDR2 from the germline V gene are SGHRS and YFSETQ. This CDR3 is CASSLQYKEGVVSGELFF. Here the CDR3 DNA reads TGCGCCAGCAGTCTGCAGTACAAGGAGGGAGTAGTGTCCGGGGAGCTGTTTTTT.

The rearrangement links TRBV18 to TRBJ2-1; tentative D call: TRBD2 (5 bases). This CDR3 has 17 residues. V lost 1 base, J lost 0 bases, and 13 bases lay in between. Germline V gene lookup returns CDR1 KGHSH and CDR2 LQKENI. This chain's CDR3 is CASSPLAGSSSYNEQFF. In nucleotides, the CDR3 is TGTGCCAGCTCACCACTTGCGGGTTCGAGCTCCTACAATGAGCAGTTCTTC. The complete variable domain, with remaining parts taken from reference TRBV18 and TRBJ2-1, reads NAGVMQNPRHLVRRRGQEARLRCSPMKGHSHVYWYRQLPEEGLKFMVYLQKENIIDESGMPKERFSAEFPKEGPSILRIQQVVRGDSAAYFCASSPLAGSSSYNEQFFGPGTRLTVL.

This chain links TRBV30 with TRBJ1-5, with a tentative D call TRBD1 (6 bases). This CDR3 has 14 amino acids. Germline V CDR1 and CDR2: GTSNPN, SVGIG (reference sequence). V was shortened by 4 bases and J by 0 bases, with 10 bases between the two germline ends. The CDR3, as DNA: TGTGCCTGGAAGGGGGGGTATAGCAATCAGCCCCAGCATTTT. It is translated as CAWKGGYSNQPQHF.

This clone was recorded only once. The gene calls are TRBV7-3 and TRBJ2-1; D possibly corresponds to TRBD1 (6 bases). Germline-derived CDR1 and CDR2 are SGHTA and FQGTGA. V shed 4 bases and J shed 6 bases, with 10 bases lying between them. This CDR3 comprises 13 residues. CDR3 bases: TGTGCCAGCAGCTACAGGGCTGCCAATGAGCAGTTCTTC. Amino acids: CASSYRAANEQFF.

The chain uses TRBV28 and TRBJ1-2; TRBD1 matches at 8 bases. Germline V gene lookup returns CDR1 MDHEN and CDR2 SYDVKM. The length of the CDR3 is 15 residues. V lost 5 bases to trimming and J lost 2 bases; unmatched junction nucleotides: 7. The CDR3 DNA sequence: TGTGCCAGCAGTCGTCAATACAGGGGGAACTATGGCTACACCTTC. Encoded protein: CASSRQYRGNYGYTF.

The chain employs TRBV5-1 and TRBJ2-3; D is undetermined. Germline-derived CDR1 and CDR2 are SGHRS and YFSETQ. The CDR3 is 14 amino acids. Trimming took off 4 bases at V and 0 bases at J, with 9 bases between the two ends. CDR3 nucleotide sequence: TGCGCCAGCAGCGGCTCGGACAGCACAGATACGCAGTATTTT. Protein sequence: CASSGSDSTDTQYF.

The chain combines TRBV11-2 with TRBJ1-3; no definite D call. Germline lookup yields CDR1 SGHAT and CDR2 FQNNGV. Trimming shortened V by 4 bases and J by 0 bases, and 10 bases separated the two germline ends. The CDR3 is 15 residues long. The chain's CDR3 is CASSSPRGSGNTIYF. The CDR3 nucleotides are TGTGCCAGCAGCTCACCTCGGGGCTCTGGAAACACCATATATTTT.

The chain links TRBV4-3 to TRBJ2-5; TRBD1 might be the D (5 bases). The ends were cut back, 1 base at V and 5 bases at J, with 14 bases in the middle. The CDR3 is 15 amino acids. Germline CDR1 is LGHNA and CDR2 is YSLEER. In DNA form, the CDR3 reads TGCGCCAGCAGCCAAGTCCCAGGGTCAAGTGAGACCCAGTACTTC. It specifies CASSQVPGSSETQYF.

This chain links TRBV7-8 with TRBJ2-5, with D perhaps assigned TRBD1 or TRBD2 (5 bases each). CDR1 is SGHVS and CDR2 is FQNEAQ in the germline V gene. Deletions cut 8 bases from V and 2 bases from J, with 15 bases between. This CDR3 has 14 residues. The CDR3 sequence is CASQWGTNQETQYF. The CDR3 bases are TGTGCCAGCCAATGGGGGACCAATCAAGAGACCCAGTACTTC.

V gene TRBV12-3 or TRBV12-4 combines with J gene TRBJ1-1; TRBD1 is a possible D gene (5 bases). The CDR3 length is 11 residues. V was trimmed by 5 bases and J by 8 bases, leaving 9 bases between them. CDR3 protein: CASSRGPEAFF. The CDR3 DNA sequence: TGTGCCAGCAGTAGGGGACCCGAAGCTTTCTTT.

This clone was picked up one time. V gene TRBV4-3 combines with J gene TRBJ2-3, with 15 bases fitting TRBD2. V lost 1 base to trimming and J lost 4 bases; unmatched junction nucleotides: 3. This CDR3 spans 17 amino acids. Germline V lookup: CDR1 LGHNA, CDR2 YSLEER. Here the CDR3 DNA reads TGCGCCAGCAGCCAAGTCGGACTAGCGGGGGGGCCAGATACGCAGTATTTT. Translation: CASSQVGLAGGPDTQYF.

The chain carries TRBV9 and TRBJ2-7; D possibly corresponds to TRBD1 (6 bases). CDR1 and CDR2 from the germline V gene are SGDLS and YYNGEE. V dropped 4 bases and J dropped 1 base, with 18 bases sitting between them. The CDR3 has 16 amino acids. CDR3 protein: CASSPAQGWLSYEQYF. Written as DNA, the CDR3 is TGTGCCAGCAGCCCGGCCCAGGGGTGGTTATCCTACGAGCAGTACTTC.

The J gene is TRBJ2-5, the V gene TRBV9; D gene ambiguous. V was trimmed by 0 bases and J by 5 bases, leaving 17 bases between them. The CDR3 length is 16 residues. Germline loops: CDR1 SGDLS, CDR2 YYNGEE. The CDR3 nucleotides are TGTGCCAGCAGCGTAGATTTTAGTTCTCGGCCCGAGACCCAGTACTTC. This translates into CASSVDFSSRPETQYF.

This clone was picked up one time. This chain uses TRBV19 with TRBJ2-3, with a tentative D call TRBD1 (6 bases). CDR1 LNHDA and CDR2 SQIVND come from the germline V gene (reference sequence). The CDR3 runs 15 residues. The germline V and J ends were trimmed by 6 bases and 0 bases, with 13 bases remaining between them. The CDR3 DNA is TGTGCCAGTAGCGTCGGACAGTTCAGCACAGATACGCAGTATTTT. Translated, it gives CASSVGQFSTDTQYF.

This clone was seen a single time. CDR3 DNA: TGTGCCAGCAGCCGGACGGCGGGGATAGGTGGCTACACCTTC. It translates to CASSRTAGIGGYTF. This chain joins TRBV5-6 and TRBJ1-2, with D hard to call. This CDR3 is built from 14 residues. Germline V CDR1 and CDR2: SGHDT, YYEEEE. The V and J ends lost 4 bases and 7 bases respectively, with 17 bases between them.

The rearrangement uses TRBV6-1 and TRBJ1-2; possibly TRBD1 for D (6 bases). Between the trimmed V and J ends, which lost 1 base and 8 bases, there was a span of 11 bases. The germline CDR1 and CDR2 sequences are MNHNS and SASEGT. This CDR3 spans 13 amino acids. The CDR3 region has the DNA TGTGCCAGCAGTGAAGGACAGGATCTAGGCTACACCTTC. Amino acid sequence: CASSEGQDLGYTF.

This clone was found once. The CDR3 protein is CASSRVPGPGDTQYF. Written as DNA, the CDR3 is TGTGCCAGCAGCCGTGTCCCAGGACCCGGAGATACGCAGTATTTT. The V gene is TRBV11-3, the J gene TRBJ2-3; no definite D call. The CDR3 extends over 15 amino acids. The ends were cut back, 5 bases at V and 5 bases at J, with 17 bases in the middle. Germline CDR1 reads SGHNT; CDR2 reads YENEEA.

The rearrangement links TRBV30 to TRBJ1-5; D remains unclear. Trimming removed 0 bases at V and 11 bases at J, with 14 bases between. The CDR3 covers 13 residues. From germline, CDR1 is GTSNPN and CDR2 SVGIG (reference sequence). The CDR3 DNA is TGTGCCTGGAGTGTCCAGGCCGGGGAGGCCCAGCATTTT. It codes for CAWSVQAGEAQHF.

The rearrangement uses TRBV11-2 and TRBJ1-3; no firm D call. Germline V gives CDR1 SGHAT, CDR2 FQNNGV. V lost 5 bases and J lost 0, with 11 bases in between. The CDR3 has 15 amino acids. CDR3 nucleotides: TGTGCCAGCAGCCCCCTAAGCAGCTCTGGAAACACCATATATTTT. Its protein product is CASSPLSSSGNTIYF.

This chain links TRBV28 with TRBJ1-1; 9 bases agree with TRBD1. The CDR3 extends over 15 amino acids. Germline V gene sequence: CDR1 MDHEN, CDR2 SYDVKM. Germline trimming cut 5 bases from V and 3 bases from J; bases unmatched to any gene: 7. CDR3 sequence: CASSTHRGRDTEAFF. CDR3 DNA sequence: TGTGCCAGCAGTACCCACAGGGGGCGAGACACTGAAGCTTTCTTT.

The chain uses TRBV7-6 and TRBJ2-3; 9 bases align to TRBD2. The CDR3 runs to 20 residues. V lost 3 bases to trimming and J lost 0 bases; unmatched junction nucleotides: 16. Germline V lookup: CDR1 SGHVS, CDR2 FNYEAQ. The DNA for the CDR3 is TGTGCCAGCAGCTTTCAGCTAGCGGGGCCCAACCCGACTAGCACAGATACGCAGTATTTT. Translated: CASSFQLAGPNPTSTDTQYF.

The chain combines TRBV12-3 or TRBV12-4 with TRBJ1-2; TRBD1 matches 7 bases. This CDR3 spans 13 amino acids. The J segment lost 7 bases and the V segment lost 5 bases, leaving 7 bases of the junction unmatched. The CDR3 region is CASSATGKGGYTF. Here the CDR3 DNA reads TGTGCCAGCAGTGCGACAGGGAAGGGTGGCTACACCTTC.